This TCR beta chain comes out of a study of T cells after yellow fever vaccination. TCRdb analysed the 5' RACE reads with MiXCR anew, one entry per CDR3 protein. The sample lists some 500,000 distinct CDR3 sequences, roughly 14% occurring once. The V gene end was trimmed by 6 bases and the J gene end by 3 bases; junction bases not matched to a gene: 8. The germline V gene encodes CDR1 SQVTM and CDR2 ANQGSEA. The CDR3 consists of 14 residues. The chain employs TRBV29-1 and TRBJ2-4; 7 bases are a match to TRBD1. The input for sequencing was PBMCs, taken on the day of the yellow fever booster vaccination. This sequence originates from a man aged 25 to 40 who received the YFV17D yellow fever vaccine. Written as DNA, the CDR3 is TGCAGCGTCTGGGGGACAGTTGGCAAAAACATTCAGTACTTC. Translated: CSVWGTVGKNIQYF.